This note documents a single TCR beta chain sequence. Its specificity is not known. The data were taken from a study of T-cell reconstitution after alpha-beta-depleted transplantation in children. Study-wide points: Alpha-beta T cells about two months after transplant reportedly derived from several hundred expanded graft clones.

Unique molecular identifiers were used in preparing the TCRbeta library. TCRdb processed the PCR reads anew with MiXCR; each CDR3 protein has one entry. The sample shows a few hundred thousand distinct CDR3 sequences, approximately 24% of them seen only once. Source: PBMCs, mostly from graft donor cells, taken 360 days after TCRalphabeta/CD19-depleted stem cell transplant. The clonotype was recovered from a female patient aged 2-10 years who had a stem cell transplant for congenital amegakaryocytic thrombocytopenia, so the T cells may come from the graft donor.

The CDR3 bases are TGTGCCAGCAGCCCGCGACTAGCGCAAGGAGAGCAGTTCTTC. This gives the protein CASSPRLAQGEQFF. J is TRBJ2-1 and V is TRBV6-2 or TRBV6-3, with 8 bases fitting TRBD2. The CDR3 has 14 amino acids. CDR1 and CDR2 from the germline V gene are MNHEY and SVGEGT. Trimming at V came to 6 bases and at J to 10 bases, leaving 11 bases not matched to a gene.